The clone carrying this T cell receptor (beta chain) was picked up one time. Antigen: not known. Blood draws occurred at baseline, cycle 4 day 1, and cycle 7 day 1. Measured with immunoSEQ multiplex PCR; TCRdb has only the in-frame clones, and not every one. The sample shows approximately 90,000 clones, approximately 85% of them seen only once. The data derive from a study of OX40 agonist ivuxolimab in advanced cancers. Study information: Each patient was given ivuxolimab into a vein every 2 weeks, at 0.01 to 10 mg/kg.

Findings and limits, study-wide: Normalized expansion of T-cell clones was also low for some nonresponders.

The CDR3 runs 13 residues. CDR1 is SGHRS and CDR2 is YFSETQ in the germline V gene. Trimming took off 4 bases at V and 3 bases at J, with 7 bases between the two ends. The origin of this receptor is an adult with an advanced solid tumor such as melanoma, head and neck, liver or kidney cancer. The material was CD4+ or CD8+ T cells sorted from blood, obtained in a trial of the OX40 agonist ivuxolimab. The V gene is TRBV5-1, the J gene TRBJ2-2; D remains unclear. DNA for the CDR3: TGCGCCAGCAGCCCGGAATACACCGGGGAGCTGTTTTTT. As protein: CASSPEYTGELFF.